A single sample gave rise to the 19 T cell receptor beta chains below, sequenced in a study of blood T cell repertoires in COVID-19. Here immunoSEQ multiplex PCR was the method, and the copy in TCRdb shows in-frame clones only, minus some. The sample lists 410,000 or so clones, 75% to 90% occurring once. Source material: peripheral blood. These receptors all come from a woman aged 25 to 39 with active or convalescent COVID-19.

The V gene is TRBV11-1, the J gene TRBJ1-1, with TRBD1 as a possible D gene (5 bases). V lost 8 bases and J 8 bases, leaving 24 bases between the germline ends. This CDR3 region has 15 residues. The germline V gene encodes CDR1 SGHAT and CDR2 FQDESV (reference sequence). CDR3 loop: CASEKWGGVQAEAFF. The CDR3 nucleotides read TGTGCCAGCGAAAAATGGGGGGGAGTCCAGGCAGAAGCTTTCTTT.

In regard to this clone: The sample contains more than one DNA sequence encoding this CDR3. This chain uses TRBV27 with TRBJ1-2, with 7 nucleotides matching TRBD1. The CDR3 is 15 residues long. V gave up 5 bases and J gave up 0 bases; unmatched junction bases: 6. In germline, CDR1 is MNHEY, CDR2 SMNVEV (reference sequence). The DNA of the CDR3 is TGTGCCAGCAGTCCGATCGACAGGGCTAACTATGGCTACACCTTC. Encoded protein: CASSPIDRANYGYTF.

Here the CDR3 reads CASSVTGEAFF. In DNA, the CDR3 is TGTGCCAGTTCCGTTACAGGGGAGGCTTTCTTT. V and J are TRBV28 and TRBJ1-1; 7 bases align to TRBD1. This CDR3 is 11 amino acids long. J lost 11 bases, V lost 9 bases, and 9 bases had no gene match. Germline-derived CDR1 and CDR2 are MDHEN and SYDVKM.

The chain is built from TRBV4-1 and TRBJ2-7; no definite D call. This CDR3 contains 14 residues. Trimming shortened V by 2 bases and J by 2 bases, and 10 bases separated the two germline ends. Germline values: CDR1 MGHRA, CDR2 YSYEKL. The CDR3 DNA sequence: TGCGCCAGCAGCCAAATCCAGGATACCTACGAGCAGTACTTC. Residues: CASSQIQDTYEQYF.

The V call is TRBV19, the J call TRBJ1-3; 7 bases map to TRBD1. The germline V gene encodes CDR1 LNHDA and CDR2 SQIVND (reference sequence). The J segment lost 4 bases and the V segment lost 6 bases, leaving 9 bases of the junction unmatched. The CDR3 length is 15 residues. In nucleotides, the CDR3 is TGTGCCAGTAGGATTTCAGGGGGGAACGGAAACACCATATATTTT. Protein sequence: CASRISGGNGNTIYF.

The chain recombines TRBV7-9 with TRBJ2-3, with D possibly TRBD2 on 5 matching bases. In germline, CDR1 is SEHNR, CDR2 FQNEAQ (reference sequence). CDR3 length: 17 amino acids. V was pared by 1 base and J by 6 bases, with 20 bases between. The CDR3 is CASSLGLAPLVSDTQYF. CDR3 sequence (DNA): TGTGCCAGCAGCTTAGGGCTAGCCCCGCTTGTATCCGATACGCAGTATTTT.

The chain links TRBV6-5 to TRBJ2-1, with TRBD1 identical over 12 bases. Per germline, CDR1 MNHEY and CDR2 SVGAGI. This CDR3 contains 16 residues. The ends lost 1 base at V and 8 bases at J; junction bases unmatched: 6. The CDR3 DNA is TGTGCCAGCAGTTACTTGGGACAGGGGGCAAGGGATGAGCAGTTCTTC. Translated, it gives CASSYLGQGARDEQFF.

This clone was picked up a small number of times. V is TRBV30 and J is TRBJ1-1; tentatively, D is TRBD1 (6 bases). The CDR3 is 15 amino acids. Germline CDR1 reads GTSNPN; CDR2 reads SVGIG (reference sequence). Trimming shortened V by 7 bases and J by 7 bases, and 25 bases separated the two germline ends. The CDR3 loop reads CAFLPLGGNFLEAFF. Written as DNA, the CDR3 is TGTGCCTTCCTACCATTAGGGGGTAACTTCCTTGAAGCTTTCTTT.

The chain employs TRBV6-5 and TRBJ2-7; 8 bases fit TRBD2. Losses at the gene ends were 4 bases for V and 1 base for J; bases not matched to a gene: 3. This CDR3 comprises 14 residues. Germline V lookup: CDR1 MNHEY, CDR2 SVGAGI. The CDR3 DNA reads TGTGCCAGCAGTTTTGGGACTAGTTCCTACGAGCAGTACTTC. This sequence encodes CASSFGTSSYEQYF.

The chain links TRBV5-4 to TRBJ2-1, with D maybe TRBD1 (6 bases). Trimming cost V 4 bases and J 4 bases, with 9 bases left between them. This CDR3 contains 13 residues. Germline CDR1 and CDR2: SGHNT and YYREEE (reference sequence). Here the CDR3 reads CASSLDSYNEQFF. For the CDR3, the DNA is TGTGCCAGCAGCCTGGACAGTTACAATGAGCAGTTCTTC.

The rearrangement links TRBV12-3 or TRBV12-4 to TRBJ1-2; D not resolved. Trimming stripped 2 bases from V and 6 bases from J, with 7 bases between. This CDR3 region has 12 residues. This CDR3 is CASSLNQNGYTF. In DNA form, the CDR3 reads TGTGCCAGCAGTTTAAACCAGAATGGCTACACCTTC.

The CDR3 protein is CASSSGTGGEQPQHF. CDR3 nucleotide sequence: TGTGCCAGCAGCTCTGGGACAGGGGGCGAGCAGCCCCAGCATTTT. The V and J genes are TRBV5-5 and TRBJ1-5, with 12 bases matching TRBD1. The CDR3 is 15 residues long. Germline V gene data show CDR1 as SGHKS and CDR2 as YYEKEE (reference sequence). V shed 3 bases and J 7 bases; nucleotides not matched to a gene: 5.

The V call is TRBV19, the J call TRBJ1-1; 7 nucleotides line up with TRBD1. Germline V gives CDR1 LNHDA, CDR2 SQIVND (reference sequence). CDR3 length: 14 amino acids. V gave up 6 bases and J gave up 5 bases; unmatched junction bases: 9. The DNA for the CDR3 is TGTGCCAGTAGAGACCAGACAGGGAGGACTGAAGCTTTCTTT. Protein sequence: CASRDQTGRTEAFF.

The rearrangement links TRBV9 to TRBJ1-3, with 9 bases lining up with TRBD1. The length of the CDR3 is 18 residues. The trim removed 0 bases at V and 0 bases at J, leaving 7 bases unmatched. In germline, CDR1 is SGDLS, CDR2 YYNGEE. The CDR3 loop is CASSVDTGGLNSGNTIYF. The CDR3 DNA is TGTGCCAGCAGCGTAGACACAGGGGGCCTAAACTCTGGAAACACCATATATTTT. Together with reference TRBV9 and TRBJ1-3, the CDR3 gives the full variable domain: DSGVTQTPKHLITATGQRVTLRCSPRSGDLSVYWYQQSLDQGLQFLIQYYNGEERAKGNILERFSAQQFPDLHSELNLSSLELGDSALYFCASSVDTGGLNSGNTIYFGEGSWLTVV.

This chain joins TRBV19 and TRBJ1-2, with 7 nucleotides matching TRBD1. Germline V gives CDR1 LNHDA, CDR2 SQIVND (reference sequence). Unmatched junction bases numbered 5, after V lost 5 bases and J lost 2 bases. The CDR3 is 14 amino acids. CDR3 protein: CASSPPTGNYGYTF. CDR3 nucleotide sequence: TGTGCCAGTAGTCCCCCGACAGGGAACTATGGCTACACCTTC.

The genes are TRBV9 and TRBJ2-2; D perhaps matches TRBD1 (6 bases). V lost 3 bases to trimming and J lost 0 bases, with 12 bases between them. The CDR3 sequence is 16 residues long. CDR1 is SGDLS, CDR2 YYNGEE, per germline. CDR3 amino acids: CASSAWGQTNTGELFF. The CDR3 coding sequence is TGTGCCAGCAGCGCGTGGGGACAAACGAACACCGGGGAGCTGTTTTTT.

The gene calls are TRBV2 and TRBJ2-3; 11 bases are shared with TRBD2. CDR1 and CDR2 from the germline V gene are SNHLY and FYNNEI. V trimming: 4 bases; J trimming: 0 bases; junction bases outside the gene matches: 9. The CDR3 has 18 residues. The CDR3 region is CASSGPSGGIASTDTQYF. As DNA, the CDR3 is TGTGCCAGCAGTGGTCCTAGCGGGGGGATTGCTAGCACAGATACGCAGTATTTT. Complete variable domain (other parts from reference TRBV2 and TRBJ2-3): EPEVTQTPSHQVTQMGQEVILRCVPISNHLYFYWYRQILGQKVEFLVSFYNNEISEKSEIFDDQFSVERPDGSNFTLKIRSTKLEDSAMYFCASSGPSGGIASTDTQYFGPGTRLTVL.

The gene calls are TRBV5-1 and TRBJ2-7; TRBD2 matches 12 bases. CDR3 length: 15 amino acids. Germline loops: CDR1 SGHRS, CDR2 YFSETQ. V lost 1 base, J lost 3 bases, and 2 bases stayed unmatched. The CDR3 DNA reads TGCGCCAGCAGCTTGACTAGCGGGGGGTACTACGAGCAGTACTTC. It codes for CASSLTSGGYYEQYF.

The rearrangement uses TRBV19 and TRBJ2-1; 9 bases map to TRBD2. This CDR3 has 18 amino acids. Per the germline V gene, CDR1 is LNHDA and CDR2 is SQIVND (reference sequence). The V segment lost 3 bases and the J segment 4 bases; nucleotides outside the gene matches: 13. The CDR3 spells CASSIGFAGGQRYNEQFF. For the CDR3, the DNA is TGTGCCAGTAGTATCGGTTTTGCGGGGGGGCAGCGATACAATGAGCAGTTCTTC.